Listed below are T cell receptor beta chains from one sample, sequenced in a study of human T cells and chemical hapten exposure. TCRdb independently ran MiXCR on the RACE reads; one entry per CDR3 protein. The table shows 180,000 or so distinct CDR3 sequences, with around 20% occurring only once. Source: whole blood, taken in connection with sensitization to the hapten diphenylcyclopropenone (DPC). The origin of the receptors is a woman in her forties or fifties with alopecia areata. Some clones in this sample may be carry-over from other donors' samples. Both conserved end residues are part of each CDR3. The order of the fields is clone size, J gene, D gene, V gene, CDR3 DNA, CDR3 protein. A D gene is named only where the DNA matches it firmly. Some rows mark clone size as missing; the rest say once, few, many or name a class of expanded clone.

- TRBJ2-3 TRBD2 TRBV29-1 TGCAGCGTTGAAGCAGCGGGAGGGCCAGGTACGCAGTATTTT CSVEAAGGPGTQYF
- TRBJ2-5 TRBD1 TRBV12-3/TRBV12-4 TGTGCCAGCAGGAATACAGGGGCCCGACAAGAGACCCAGTACTTC CASRNTGARQETQYF
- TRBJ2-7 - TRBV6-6 TGTGCCAGCAGTTACTCGGGGGTATCCTACGAGCAGTACTTC CASSYSGVSYEQYF
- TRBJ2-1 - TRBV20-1 TGCAGTGCTAGCTATGGCGCTTACTGGGGGAATGAGCAGTTCTTC CSASYGAYWGNEQFF
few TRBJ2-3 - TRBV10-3 TGTGCCATCAGGGGGAGCGGGAGCACAGATACGCAGTATTTT CAIRGSGSTDTQYF
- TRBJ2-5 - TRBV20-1 TGCAGTGCCCTTACGCTCAGGGCAGAGACCCAGTACTTC CSALTLRAETQYF
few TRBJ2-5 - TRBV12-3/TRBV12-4 TGTGCCAGCAGTTTTGACGGGGGGACAGCTGAAGAGACCCAGTACTTC CASSFDGGTAEETQYF
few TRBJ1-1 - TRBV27 TGTGCCAGCAGTTTTTTCATAAACACTGAAGCTTTCTTT CASSFFINTEAFF
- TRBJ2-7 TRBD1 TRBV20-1 TGCAGTGCTAGTATTGGGACAGGGGGCTACGAGCAGTACTTC CSASIGTGGYEQYF
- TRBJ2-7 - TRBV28 TGTGCCACAGGGGAGGTTATCTACGAGCAGTACTTC CATGEVIYEQYF
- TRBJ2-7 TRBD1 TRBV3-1 TGTGCCAGCAGCCGACTTTCGTTGGGGGACAGTCACGAGCAGTACTTC CASSRLSLGDSHEQYF
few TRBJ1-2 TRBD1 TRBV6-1 TGTGCCAGCATCAAAGGGACAGCTCCTAACTATGGCTACACCTTC CASIKGTAPNYGYTF
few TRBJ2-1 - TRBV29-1 TGCAGCGTTGAAATCGGGGTCCATGAGCAGTTCTTC CSVEIGVHEQFF
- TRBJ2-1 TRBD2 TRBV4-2 TGTGCCAGCAGTAGAGGACTAGGGGTTGGAAATGAGCAGTTCTTC CASSRGLGVGNEQFF
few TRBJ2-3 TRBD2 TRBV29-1 TGCAGCGTTGAGAAGACTAGCGGGAGTAGGGATACGCAGTATTTT CSVEKTSGSRDTQYF
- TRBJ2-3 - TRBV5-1 TGCGCCAGCAGCTCCGGGGCCACAGATACGCAGTATTTT CASSSGATDTQYF
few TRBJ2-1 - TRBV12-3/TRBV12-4 TGTGCCAGCAGTGGACGGACAGTCTACAATGAGCAGTTCTTC CASSGRTVYNEQFF
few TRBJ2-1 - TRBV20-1 TGCAGTGCTAGCGGGGTCCGGGAGAGATCCTACAATGAGCAGTTCTTC CSASGVRERSYNEQFF
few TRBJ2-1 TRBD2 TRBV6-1 TGTGCCAGCAACCCTCTAGCGGGAGAGGAGCAGTTCTTC CASNPLAGEEQFF
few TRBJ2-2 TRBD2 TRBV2 TGTGCCAGCAGTGATATCATCCTAGCGGGAGACACCGGGGAGCTGTTTTTT CASSDIILAGDTGELFF
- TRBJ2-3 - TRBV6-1 TGTGCCAGCAGTGAAGGGGTCGCGGGCACAGATACGCAGTATTTT CASSEGVAGTDTQYF
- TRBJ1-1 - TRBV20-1 TGCAGTGCTGCCAGCCGGGCCCCGGCTCCCCCTGAAGCTTTCTTT CSAASRAPAPPEAFF
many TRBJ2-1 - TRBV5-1 TGCGCCAGCAGCTTGGGACGGGAGTTCTACAATGAGCAGTTCTTC CASSLGREFYNEQFF
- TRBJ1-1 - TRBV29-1 TGCAGCGTGAGCAGAGGGCAGGGGTTGGGGACTGAAGCTTTCTTT CSVSRGQGLGTEAFF
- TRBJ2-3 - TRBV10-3 TGTGCCATCACCGAGACGAGGGGGGCTTTTAGTGGCACAGATACGCAGTATTTT CAITETRGAFSGTDTQYF
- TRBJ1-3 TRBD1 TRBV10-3 TGTGCCGTCCAGGGGGCCTTGGGGGGAAACACCATATATTTT CAVQGALGGNTIYF
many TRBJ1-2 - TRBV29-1 TGCAGCGTAGGGTCAGGGTCTTATGGCTACACCTTC CSVGSGSYGYTF
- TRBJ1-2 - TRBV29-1 TGCAGCGTTATGGGTGGGTATGGCTACACCTTC CSVMGGYGYTF
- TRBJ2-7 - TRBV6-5 TGTGCCAGCAGTTCGGCTAGCACCGAGCAGTACTTC CASSSASTEQYF
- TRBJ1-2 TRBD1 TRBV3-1 TGTGCCAGCAGCCAAGAAAACAGGGGGCGCACCTATGGCTACACCTTC CASSQENRGRTYGYTF
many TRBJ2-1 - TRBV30 TGTGCCTGGAGTGGTCTCAAAGGCCCCTACAATGAGCAGTTCTTC CAWSGLKGPYNEQFF
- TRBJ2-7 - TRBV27 TGTGCCAGCAGTTCCAGTGCTCGGAACTACGAGCAGTACTTC CASSSSARNYEQYF
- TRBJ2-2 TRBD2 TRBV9 TGTGCCAGCAGCCCTTCCGGGACTAGCTTGGCCGGGGAGCTGTTTTTT CASSPSGTSLAGELFF
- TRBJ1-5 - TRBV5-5 TGTGCCAGCAGCTCCCACCTGACGACGAGTCAGCCCCAGCATTTT CASSSHLTTSQPQHF
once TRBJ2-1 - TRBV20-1 TGCAGTGCTAGAACTAGCTTGGGCTACAATGAGCAGTTCTTC CSARTSLGYNEQFF
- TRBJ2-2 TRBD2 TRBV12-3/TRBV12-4 TGTGCCAGCAGTACTGGACTAGCGAGGACCGGGGAGCTGTTTTTT CASSTGLARTGELFF
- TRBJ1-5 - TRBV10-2 TGCGCCAGCAGCGCGACACTCACCCTCCAGCCCCAGCATTTT CASSATLTLQPQHF
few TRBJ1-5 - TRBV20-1 TGCAGTGCTCCCGGCACGATGGGCAATCAGCCCCAGCATTTT CSAPGTMGNQPQHF
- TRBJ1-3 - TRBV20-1 TGCAGTGCTATTGGAGTCTCTGGAAACACCATATATTTT CSAIGVSGNTIYF
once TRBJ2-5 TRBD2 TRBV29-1 TGCAGCGTTGAAGCACCACTAGCGGGAGGGCCCGAGACCCAGTACTTC CSVEAPLAGGPETQYF
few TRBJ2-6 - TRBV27 TGTGCCAGCAGTTTATCGCGGGGCATTTCTGGGGCCAACGTCCTGACTTTC CASSLSRGISGANVLTF
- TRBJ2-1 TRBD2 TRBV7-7 TGTGCCAGCAGCTTCCGTAAGACTAGCGGACCCTACAATGAGCAGTTCTTC CASSFRKTSGPYNEQFF
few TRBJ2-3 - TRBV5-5 TGTGCCAGCAGCGCCGGTAGCGGAGACACAGATACGCAGTATTTT CASSAGSGDTDTQYF
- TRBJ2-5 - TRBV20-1 TGCAGTGCCACCAAGGGGCTTAAAGAGACCCAGTACTTC CSATKGLKETQYF
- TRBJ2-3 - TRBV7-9 TGTGCCAGCAGCTTAGACGGTGGGGATACGCAGTATTTT CASSLDGGDTQYF
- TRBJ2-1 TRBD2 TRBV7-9 TGTGCCAGCAGGCGGACTAGCGGCAATGAGCAGTTCTTC CASRRTSGNEQFF
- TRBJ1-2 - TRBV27 TGTGCCAGCAGTTTAAGGGATAACTATGGCTACACCTTC CASSLRDNYGYTF
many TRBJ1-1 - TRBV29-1 TGCAGCGTTGTCGGCAGGGTGACTATGAACACTGAAGCTTTCTTT CSVVGRVTMNTEAFF
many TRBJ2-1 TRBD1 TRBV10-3 TGTGCCATCATGCAGGGGGCGAACAATGAGCAGTTCTTC CAIMQGANNEQFF